The 22 T cell receptor beta chains below were found in one sample sequenced in a study of T cells in Graves' hyperthyroidism and ophthalmopathy. What was amplified from RNA transcripts were TCR beta CDR3 regions. The primer set for the first-round RT-PCR of the TCR CDR3 was HTBI. One entry per CDR3 protein results from TCRdb running MiXCR on the multiplex PCR reads. The sample shows some 300,000 distinct CDR3 sequences, around a fifth of them seen only once. Sample: blood. Receptors originate from a man aged 45-60 years with Graves' ophthalmopathy.

The chain joins TRBV20-1 to TRBJ2-1, with 7 bases aligning to TRBD2. Germline trimming cut 2 bases from V and 8 bases from J; bases unmatched to any gene: 12. CDR3 length: 15 amino acids. Looked up from germline, CDR1 is DFQATT and CDR2 is SNEGSKA (reference sequence). This chain's CDR3 is CSARLFIAGRYEQFF. The CDR3 DNA follows: TGCAGTGCTAGACTATTCATAGCGGGCCGCTATGAGCAGTTCTTC.

The table lists this clonotype with a few counts. The genes are TRBV5-8 and TRBJ2-2, with a possible D match to TRBD2 (5 bases). Between the trimmed V and J ends, which lost 4 bases and 3 bases, there was a span of 13 bases. Germline V gene sequence: CDR1 SGHTS, CDR2 YDEGEE. This CDR3 comprises 15 residues. CDR3 residues: CASSKGLLDTGELFF. The CDR3 bases are TGTGCCAGCAGCAAAGGACTCCTTGACACCGGGGAGCTGTTTTTT.

This clonotype was observed at least ten times. The rearrangement uses TRBV7-8 and TRBJ2-5; 10 positions match TRBD2. Germline trimming cut 3 bases from V and 0 bases from J; bases unmatched to any gene: 7. Per the germline V gene, CDR1 is SGHVS and CDR2 is FQNEAQ. There are 17 residues in the CDR3. The CDR3 here is CASSFPAGGGNQETQYF. CDR3 nucleotide sequence: TGTGCCAGCAGCTTCCCAGCGGGAGGGGGGAACCAAGAGACCCAGTACTTC.

This clonotype has at least ten counts. The rearrangement uses TRBV28 and TRBJ1-4, with 12 bases that match TRBD1. The CDR3 contains 18 residues. Germline V CDR1 and CDR2: MDHEN, SYDVKM. V trimming: 6 bases; J trimming: 6 bases; junction bases outside the gene matches: 14. Here the CDR3 reads CASSRAGTGGLLDEKLFF. The CDR3 coding sequence is TGTGCCAGCAGCCGAGCGGGGACAGGGGGCCTCCTAGATGAAAAACTGTTTTTT.

This clonotype was counted at least ten times. The J gene is TRBJ2-1, the V gene TRBV27, with D maybe TRBD2 (5 bases). V gave up 5 bases and J gave up 0 bases, with 20 bases separating them. Germline values: CDR1 MNHEY, CDR2 SMNVEV (reference sequence). This CDR3 has 18 amino acids. The chain's CDR3 is CASSLRGWERSSYNEQFF. The DNA of the CDR3 is TGTGCCAGCAGTCTCCGAGGTTGGGAGCGAAGCTCCTACAATGAGCAGTTCTTC.

To note about this clonotype: A much larger clone differs by one base, so this may be a read error. The rearrangement links TRBV12-3 or TRBV12-4 to TRBJ2-1, with D maybe TRBD2 (6 bases). V dropped 4 bases and J dropped 1 base, with 11 bases sitting between them. This CDR3 has 15 residues. The CDR3 DNA reads TGTGCCAGCAGTTCGCGGGGTGGGTCCTACAATGAGCAGTTCTTC. Its protein product is CASSSRGGSYNEQFF.

In this sample, this clonotype turned up many times. The chain carries TRBV12-3 or TRBV12-4 and TRBJ1-1, with D possibly TRBD1 on 6 matching bases. The CDR3 contains 15 residues. V was shortened by 4 bases and J by 1 base, with 13 bases between the two germline ends. The CDR3 region has the DNA TGTGCCAGCAGTTGGGGGGGCCCTACGAACACTGAAGCTTTCTTT. Translated, it gives CASSWGGPTNTEAFF.

The genes are TRBV6-2 or TRBV6-3 and TRBJ2-1; D is possibly TRBD2 (5 bases). CDR1 and CDR2 from the germline V gene are MNHEY and SVGEGT. The CDR3 length is 15 residues. Trimming left V 7 bases short and J 4 bases short, with 17 bases between. In nucleotides, the CDR3 is TGTGCCAGCACCGAAACCTCTCGCGGGTACAATGAGCAGTTCTTC. As protein: CASTETSRGYNEQFF.

This clonotype was seen only a few times. This chain connects TRBV30 to TRBJ1-3, with D maybe TRBD1 (6 bases). Per germline, CDR1 GTSNPN and CDR2 SVGIG (reference sequence). There are 12 residues in the CDR3. CDR3 sequence: CARRGSGNTIYF. The CDR3 DNA reads TGTGCTCGAAGGGGGTCTGGAAACACCATATATTTT.

This clonotype has just a few counts. V is TRBV27 and J is TRBJ2-7, with D uncertain. The CDR3 has 12 amino acids. V gave up 7 bases and J gave up 3 bases, with 10 bases separating them. CDR1 is MNHEY and CDR2 is SMNVEV in the germline V gene (reference sequence). This CDR3 reads CASTDLNYEQYF. The CDR3 DNA is TGTGCCAGCACGGACCTGAACTACGAGCAGTACTTC.

The chain employs TRBV7-9 and TRBJ2-3; D is uncertain. The CDR3 is made up of 15 amino acids. V lost 5 bases and J lost 1, with 13 bases in between. CDR1 and CDR2 (germline): SEHNR, FQNEAQ (reference sequence). CDR3 in DNA: TGTGCCAGCAGCCGAACAAGCTGGGGCACAGATACGCAGTATTTT. Translation gives CASSRTSWGTDTQYF.

This chain uses TRBV6-1 with TRBJ1-1, with D hard to call. V was cut by 2 bases and J by 4 bases, with 17 bases left in between. Germline V lookup: CDR1 MNHNS, CDR2 SASEGT. The CDR3 is 16 amino acids. CDR3 DNA: TGTGCCAGCAGTGAAAGTCCTTGGGATTTGGGCACTGAAGCTTTCTTT. Translated, it gives CASSESPWDLGTEAFF.

V usage is TRBV28 and J usage is TRBJ2-2, with 7 bases matching TRBD1. V lost 6 bases, J lost 5 bases, and 6 bases stayed unmatched. Germline CDR1 and CDR2: MDHEN and SYDVKM. The CDR3 is 14 residues long. The CDR3 region has the DNA TGTGCCAGCAGCCCCGACAGGGAAACCGGGGAGCTGTTTTTT. Translated: CASSPDRETGELFF. Supplemented by reference TRBV28 and TRBJ2-2, the full variable domain reads DVKVTQSSRYLVKRTGEKVFLECVQDMDHENMFWYRQDPGLGLRLIYFSYDVKMKEKGDIPEGYSVSREKKERFSLILESASTNQTSMYLCASSPDRETGELFFGEGSRLTVL.

This clonotype has ten or more counts. The chain carries TRBV2 and TRBJ2-7; 12 nucleotides match TRBD2. The CDR3 is 17 amino acids. CDR1 SNHLY and CDR2 FYNNEI come from the germline V gene. Trimming removed 2 bases from V and 0 bases from J; junction bases left unmatched: 5. CDR3 coding DNA: TGTGCCAGCAGTGAACTAGCGGGAGGGCGGAGCTCCTACGAGCAGTACTTC. Amino acid sequence: CASSELAGGRSSYEQYF.

Note on this clonotype: A much larger clone sits a single nucleotide away, making a read error possible. The chain uses TRBV18 and TRBJ1-5; TRBD1 might be the D (6 bases). Germline CDR1 and CDR2: KGHSH and LQKENI. Trimming removed 8 bases from V and 8 bases from J, with 19 bases in between. The CDR3 contains 14 residues. The CDR3, as DNA: TGTGCCAGCCCACAACGCACAGGGCGGGAGCCCCAGCATTTT. It encodes CASPQRTGREPQHF.

Ten or more counts support this clonotype. The rearrangement uses TRBV28 and TRBJ1-1; D is unresolved. This CDR3 has 15 residues. The germline V gene encodes CDR1 MDHEN and CDR2 SYDVKM. Trimming stripped 4 bases from V and 4 bases from J, with 16 bases between. The CDR3 bases are TGTGCCAGCAGTTCCCGGCCTCCCCTCAGCACTGAAGCTTTCTTT. This sequence encodes CASSSRPPLSTEAFF.

This clonotype was observed at least ten times. The gene calls are TRBV20-1 and TRBJ2-3; 8 bases agree with TRBD2. CDR1 is DFQATT, CDR2 SNEGSKA, per germline (reference sequence). The CDR3 length is 15 residues. V gave up 5 bases and J gave up 2 bases; unmatched junction bases: 9. CDR3 in amino acids: CSAGPLAGNTDTQYF. DNA of the CDR3: TGCAGTGCTGGCCCCTTAGCGGGGAACACAGATACGCAGTATTTT.

The chain recombines TRBV20-1 with TRBJ2-3; 7 bases align to TRBD1. Germline assignment: CDR1 DFQATT and CDR2 SNEGSKA (reference sequence). V dropped 8 bases and J dropped 3; count of bases not matched to a gene: 8. The CDR3 length is 13 residues. The CDR3 nucleotides read TGCAGTTCAGGGGACAGCAGGACAGATACGCAGTATTTT. It translates to CSSGDSRTDTQYF.

This clonotype was counted between two and nine times. The chain combines TRBV19 with TRBJ1-1; 11 positions match TRBD1. V lost 5 bases and J lost 4; bases outside the gene matches: 6. Germline-derived CDR1 and CDR2 are LNHDA and SQIVND (reference sequence). The CDR3 has 15 amino acids. The CDR3 reads CASSPSGTGGTEAFF. The CDR3 bases are TGTGCCAGTAGTCCATCCGGGACAGGGGGCACTGAAGCTTTCTTT.

This clonotype was counted a few times. The chain uses TRBV7-9 and TRBJ2-7; D is uncertain. CDR3 length: 14 residues. Looked up from germline, CDR1 is SEHNR and CDR2 is FQNEAQ (reference sequence). V lost 3 bases, J lost 6 bases, and 15 bases lay in between. Written as DNA, the CDR3 is TGTGCCAGCAGCTTGACTGAAAAAAATGGCGAGCAGTACTTC. Protein sequence: CASSLTEKNGEQYF.

This clonotype was picked up many times. This sequence joins TRBV6-1 and TRBJ2-5; no firm D call. The ends were cut back, 1 base at V and 4 bases at J, with 16 bases in the middle. CDR1 is MNHNS, CDR2 SASEGT, per germline. This CDR3 has 16 amino acids. CDR3 coding DNA: TGTGCCAGCAGTGAAGTGGTATTTGTCCTCGGAGAGACCCAGTACTTC. It is translated as CASSEVVFVLGETQYF.

This sequence joins TRBV10-3 and TRBJ2-7; D ambiguous. The CDR3 extends over 13 amino acids. The germline V gene has CDR1 ENHRY and CDR2 SYGVKD. V was cut by 5 bases and J by 0 bases, with 8 bases left in between. CDR3 in DNA: TGTGCCATCAGTAGTACCGACTCCTACGAGCAGTACTTC. Amino acid sequence: CAISSTDSYEQYF.